This T cell receptor beta chain was recovered during a study of molecular identifiers for immune sequencing clone quantification. TCRdb processed the PCR reads anew with MiXCR; each CDR3 protein has one entry. The sample has about 640,000 distinct CDR3 sequences, about 20% seen once. The CDR3 is 13 residues long. Germline CDR1 and CDR2: KGHDR and SFDVKD. V gave up 1 base and J gave up 7 bases, with 6 bases separating them. Many counts were recorded for this clonotype. This chain links TRBV24-1 with TRBJ2-2, with no clear D. This sequence was found in a human donor in good health. Some libraries in this study had Jurkat cell RNA spiked in. The material sequenced was naive CD8+ T cells from blood, with Jurkat cell RNA spiked in. Subset meaning: FACS-sorted CD8+CD4-CCR7+CD45RA+ naive T cells. In nucleotides, the CDR3 is TGTGCCACCAGTGATTTCGAGGTCGGGGAGCTGTTTTTT. Translating it yields CATSDFEVGELFF.